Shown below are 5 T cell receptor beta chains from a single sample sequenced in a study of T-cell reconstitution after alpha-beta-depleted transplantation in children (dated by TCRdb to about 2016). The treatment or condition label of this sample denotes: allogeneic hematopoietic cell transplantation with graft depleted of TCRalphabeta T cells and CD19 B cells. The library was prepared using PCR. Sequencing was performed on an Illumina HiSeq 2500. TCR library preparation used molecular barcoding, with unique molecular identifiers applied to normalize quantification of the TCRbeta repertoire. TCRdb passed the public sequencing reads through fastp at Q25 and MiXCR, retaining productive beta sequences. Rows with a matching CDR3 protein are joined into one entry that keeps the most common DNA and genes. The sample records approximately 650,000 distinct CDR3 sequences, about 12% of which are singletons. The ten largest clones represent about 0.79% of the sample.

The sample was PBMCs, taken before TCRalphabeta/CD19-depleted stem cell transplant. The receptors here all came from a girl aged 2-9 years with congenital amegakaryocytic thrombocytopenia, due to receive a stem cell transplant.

The CDR3: CASSRTSGRDEQYF. For the CDR3, the DNA is TGTGCCAGCAGTCGTACTAGCGGGAGGGACGAGCAGTACTTC. This chain links TRBV6-1 with TRBJ2-7; 13 bases are shared with TRBD2. J gave up 5 bases and V 5 bases, and 3 bases lay outside the gene matches. The CDR3 loop spans 14 amino acids. The germline V gene has CDR1 MNHNS and CDR2 SASEGT.

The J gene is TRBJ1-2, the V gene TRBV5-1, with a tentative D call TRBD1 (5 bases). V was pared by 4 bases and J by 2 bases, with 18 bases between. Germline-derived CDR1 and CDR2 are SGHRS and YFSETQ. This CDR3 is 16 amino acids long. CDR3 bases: TGCGCCAGCAGCCAAGGTTCGGGGCCAGGGAACTATGGCTACACCTTC. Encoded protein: CASSQGSGPGNYGYTF. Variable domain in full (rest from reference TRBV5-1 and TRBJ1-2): KAGVTQTPRYLIKTRGQQVTLSCSPISGHRSVSWYQQTPGQGLQFLFEYFSETQRNKGNFPGRFSGRQFSNSRSEMNVSTLELGDSALYLCASSQGSGPGNYGYTFGSGTRLTVV.

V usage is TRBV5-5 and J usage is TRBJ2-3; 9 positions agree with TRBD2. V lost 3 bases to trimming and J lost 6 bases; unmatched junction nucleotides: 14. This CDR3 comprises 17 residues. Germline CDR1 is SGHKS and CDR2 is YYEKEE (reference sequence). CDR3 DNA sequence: TGTGCCAGCAGCTCCCAGCCGACTAGCGGCGACACCGATACGCAGTATTTT. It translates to CASSSQPTSGDTDTQYF.

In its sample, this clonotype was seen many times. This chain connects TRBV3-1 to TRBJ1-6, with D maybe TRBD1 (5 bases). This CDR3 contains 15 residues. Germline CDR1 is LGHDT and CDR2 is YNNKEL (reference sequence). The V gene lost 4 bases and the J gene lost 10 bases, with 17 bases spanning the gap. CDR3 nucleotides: TGTGCCAGCAGCCCGAGACAGACACTAACCTCACCCCTCCACTTT. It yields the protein CASSPRQTLTSPLHF.

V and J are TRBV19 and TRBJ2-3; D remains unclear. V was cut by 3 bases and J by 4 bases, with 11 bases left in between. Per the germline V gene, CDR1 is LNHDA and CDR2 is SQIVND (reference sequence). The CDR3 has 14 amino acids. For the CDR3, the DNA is TGTGCCAGTAGTATGGAGTCTGAGGCAGATACGCAGTATTTT. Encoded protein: CASSMESEADTQYF.